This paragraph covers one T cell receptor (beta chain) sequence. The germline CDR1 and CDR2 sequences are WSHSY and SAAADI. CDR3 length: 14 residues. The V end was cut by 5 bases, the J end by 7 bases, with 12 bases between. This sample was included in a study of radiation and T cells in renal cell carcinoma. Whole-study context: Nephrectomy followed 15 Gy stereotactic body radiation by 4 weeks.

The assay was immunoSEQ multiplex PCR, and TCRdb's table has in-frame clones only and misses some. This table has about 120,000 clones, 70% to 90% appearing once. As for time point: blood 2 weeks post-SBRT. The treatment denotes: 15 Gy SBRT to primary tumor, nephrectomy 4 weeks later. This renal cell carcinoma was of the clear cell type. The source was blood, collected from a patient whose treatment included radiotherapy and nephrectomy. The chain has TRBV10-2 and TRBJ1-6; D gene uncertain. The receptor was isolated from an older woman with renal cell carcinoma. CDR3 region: CASSYGGTNSPLHF. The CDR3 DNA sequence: TGCGCCAGCAGTTACGGCGGTACAAATTCACCCCTCCACTTT.